A single sample is the source of the 27 T cell receptor beta chains below, sequenced in a study of T-cell memory formation after mild COVID-19. TCRdb re-analysed the 5' RACE reads in MiXCR, keeping a single row per CDR3 protein. The data hold over 300,000 distinct CDR3 sequences, with approximately 22% observed a single time. Sequences were obtained from PBMCs or a T cell subset sorted from them (not recorded which). These receptors all stem from a man aged 18 to 29 who had mild COVID-19 (a few samples of this study predate the infection). Cell type and time point are not known.

V usage is TRBV11-1 and J usage is TRBJ2-1; 7 bases are a match to TRBD2. The CDR3 consists of 15 residues. Trimming cost V 1 base and J 7 bases; bases outside gene matches: 7. CDR1 SGHAT and CDR2 FQDESV come from the germline V gene (reference sequence). Here the CDR3 DNA reads TGTGCCAGCAGCTTAGAAGGTCTAGCGGCTAATGAGCAGTTCTTC. It is translated as CASSLEGLAANEQFF.

The chain uses TRBV12-5 and TRBJ1-2, with a tentative D call TRBD1 (6 bases). This CDR3 has 13 amino acids. CDR1 LGHNT and CDR2 FRNRAP come from the germline V gene. Trimming removed 2 bases at V and 4 bases at J, with 8 bases between. CDR3 nucleotides: TGTGCTAGTGGTTTGTGGGGGCTCTATGGCTACACCTTC. Translating gives CASGLWGLYGYTF. Supplemented by reference TRBV12-5 and TRBJ1-2, the full variable domain reads DARVTQTPRHKVTEMGQEVTMRCQPILGHNTVFWYRQTMMQGLELLAYFRNRAPLDDSGMPKDRFSAEMPDATLATLKIQPSEPRDSAVYFCASGLWGLYGYTFGSGTRLTVV.

J is TRBJ2-3 and V is TRBV20-1; TRBD1 aligns across 8 bases. Germline V gives CDR1 DFQATT, CDR2 SNEGSKA (reference sequence). V shed 4 bases, J shed 5 bases, and the junction held 5 bases outside the gene matches. This CDR3 is 13 amino acids long. The CDR3 sequence: CSATGGRRDTQYF. The CDR3 DNA reads as TGCAGTGCTACAGGGGGCAGGAGAGATACGCAGTATTTT.

In its sample, this clonotype was seen once. The chain joins TRBV7-2 to TRBJ2-3, with D unresolved. Trimming left V 5 bases short and J 0 bases short, with 18 bases between. Germline CDR1 SGHTA, CDR2 FQGNSA. This CDR3 has 17 residues. DNA of the CDR3: TGTGCCAGCAGCGCAGGCCCGATCCTTACTAGCACAGATACGCAGTATTTT. Residues: CASSAGPILTSTDTQYF.

This rearrangement joins TRBV12-3 or TRBV12-4 to TRBJ1-3; 7 nucleotides match TRBD1. The CDR3 covers 12 residues. The ends lost 8 bases at V and 3 bases at J; junction bases unmatched: 1. The CDR3 region has the DNA TGTGCCAGCTCAGGGGGTGGAAACACCATATATTTT. It is translated as CASSGGGNTIYF.

This clonotype came up a few times. The V and J genes are TRBV15 and TRBJ1-2; D remains unclear. The V end lost 8 bases, the J end lost 8 bases, and 18 bases lay between the germline ends. This CDR3 contains 13 residues. Germline V gives CDR1 LNHNV, CDR2 YYDKDF (reference sequence). CDR3 protein: CATRLGGQTGYTF. In nucleotides, the CDR3 is TGTGCCACCCGCTTAGGCGGGCAGACCGGCTACACCTTC.

The chain employs TRBV29-1 and TRBJ2-5, with unresolved D. V was shortened by 4 bases and J by 2 bases, with 11 bases between the two germline ends. This CDR3 is 13 amino acids long. The germline V gene encodes CDR1 SQVTM and CDR2 ANQGSEA. The CDR3 nucleotides are TGCAGCGTTGTTTCCAGGCTTCAAGAGACCCAGTACTTC. This gives the protein CSVVSRLQETQYF.

The V call is TRBV5-6, the J call TRBJ2-7, with a weak D call TRBD1 (6 bases). The CDR3 contains 14 residues. The V gene lost 4 bases and the J gene lost 4 bases, with 15 bases spanning the gap. Germline CDR1 and CDR2: SGHDT and YYEEEE. The CDR3 region is CASSPRQERYEQYF. CDR3 in DNA: TGTGCCAGCAGCCCTCGACAGGAAAGGTACGAGCAGTACTTC.

The chain employs TRBV20-1 and TRBJ2-5, with unresolved D. Deletions cut 6 bases from V and 2 bases from J, with 10 bases between. There are 12 residues in the CDR3. CDR1 DFQATT and CDR2 SNEGSKA come from the germline V gene (reference sequence). The CDR3 nucleotides are TGCAGTGCCACCCCGATTCAAGAGACCCAGTACTTC. This gives the protein CSATPIQETQYF.

This clonotype was detected a few times. This sequence joins TRBV12-3 or TRBV12-4 and TRBJ1-2, with D possibly TRBD1 on 5 matching bases. Trimming left V 1 base short and J 6 bases short, with 15 bases between. The CDR3 sequence is 15 residues long. The CDR3 DNA sequence: TGTGCCAGCAGTTTAGGCGCAGGGATTCGGAATGGCTACACCTTC. It specifies CASSLGAGIRNGYTF.

In this sample, this clonotype turned up a few times. V gene TRBV4-3 combines with J gene TRBJ1-4; 8 bases match TRBD1. V lost 5 bases, J lost 8 bases, and 4 bases stayed unmatched. The CDR3 consists of 13 residues. CDR1 and CDR2 from the germline V gene are LGHNA and YSLEER. For the CDR3, the DNA is TGCGCCAGCAGCTTACCAGGGGGCGAAAAACTGTTTTTT. It codes for CASSLPGGEKLFF.

This clonotype has more than one count but fewer than ten. Written as DNA, the CDR3 is TGCGCCAGCAGCCAAGGCAGGCACAATCAGCCCCAGCATTTT. Its translation is CASSQGRHNQPQHF. The chain joins TRBV4-3 to TRBJ1-5; D gene unclear. Germline CDR1 reads LGHNA; CDR2 reads YSLEER. The germline V and J ends were trimmed by 1 base and 3 bases, with 7 bases remaining between them. The CDR3 is made up of 14 amino acids.

The rearrangement links TRBV6-5 to TRBJ2-7, with D uncertain. The CDR3 is 14 amino acids. CDR1 is MNHEY, CDR2 SVGAGI, per germline. With 5 bases removed from V and 5 bases from J, the gap between germline ends came to 16 bases. CDR3 nucleotides: TGTGCCAGCAGTACCGGTCCCGATCCCCACGAGCAGTACTTC. It encodes CASSTGPDPHEQYF.

This clonotype has a handful of counts. This chain links TRBV7-2 with TRBJ2-3, with 8 bases matching TRBD2. V lost 6 bases to trimming and J lost 6 bases; unmatched junction nucleotides: 8. The germline V gene encodes CDR1 SGHTA and CDR2 FQGNSA. The CDR3 runs to 14 residues. The chain's CDR3 is CASSSGLAGDTQYF. CDR3 in DNA: TGTGCCAGCAGTTCTGGACTAGCAGGTGATACGCAGTATTTT.

This clonotype was counted a few times. The gene calls are TRBV15 and TRBJ1-5; no definite D call. With 8 bases removed from V and 3 bases from J, the gap between germline ends came to 14 bases. CDR3 length equals 14 residues. Germline lookup yields CDR1 LNHNV and CDR2 YYDKDF (reference sequence). The CDR3 DNA follows: TGTGCCACCGAAAAGGGAGTCAACAATCAGCCCCAGCATTTT. Its translation is CATEKGVNNQPQHF.

This clonotype was seen a few times. The chain combines TRBV5-5 with TRBJ2-7, with D possibly TRBD1 on 6 matching bases. This CDR3 has 15 residues. The ends were cut back, 1 base at V and 1 base at J, with 12 bases in the middle. Germline CDR1 is SGHKS and CDR2 is YYEKEE (reference sequence). CDR3 nucleotides: TGTGCCAGCAGCTTGACGGGGACAAGTTCCTACGAGCAGTACTTC. Its protein product is CASSLTGTSSYEQYF.

This rearrangement joins TRBV11-1 to TRBJ2-2; D is uncertain. The V gene's germline CDR1 is SGHAT and CDR2 FQDESV (reference sequence). The V gene lost 5 bases and the J gene lost 7 bases, with 8 bases spanning the gap. The CDR3 is 12 amino acids. The CDR3 bases are TGTGCCAGCAGCCCATTTTTCGGGGAGCTGTTTTTT. Encoded protein: CASSPFFGELFF.

The chain joins TRBV7-9 to TRBJ1-5; 8 bases fit TRBD1. CDR3 length: 14 amino acids. V was pared by 5 bases and J by 6 bases, with 6 bases of the junction left unmatched. Germline lookup yields CDR1 SEHNR and CDR2 FQNEAQ (reference sequence). The CDR3 coding sequence is TGTGCCAGCAGCCGACAGGGGACAGCTCAGCCCCAGCATTTT. Protein product: CASSRQGTAQPQHF.

Of note for this clonotype: A read error may explain this, as a much larger clone is one base away. The chain is built from TRBV12-3 or TRBV12-4 and TRBJ2-1; D is unresolved. The V end was cut by 7 bases, the J end by 0 bases, with 4 bases between. This CDR3 spans 12 amino acids. CDR3 region: CASTFSYNEQFF. The CDR3 bases are TGTGCCAGCACCTTCTCCTACAATGAGCAGTTCTTC.

This clonotype has just a few counts. This chain connects TRBV3-1 to TRBJ2-2; 8 nucleotides agree with TRBD2. V shed 4 bases and J 1 base; nucleotides not matched to a gene: 2. Germline values: CDR1 LGHDT, CDR2 YNNKEL (reference sequence). The CDR3 runs to 15 residues. In nucleotides, the CDR3 is TGTGCCAGCAGCCTAGCGGGGAAGAACACCGGGGAGCTGTTTTTT. This sequence encodes CASSLAGKNTGELFF.

The J gene is TRBJ2-1, the V gene TRBV7-2, with D unclear. CDR1 is SGHTA, CDR2 FQGNSA, per germline. The CDR3 loop spans 13 amino acids. V dropped 5 bases and J dropped 6 bases, with 11 bases sitting between them. The CDR3 reads CASSLGRRNEQFF. The CDR3 coding sequence is TGTGCCAGCAGCCTCGGACGCCGCAATGAGCAGTTCTTC.

This clonotype was recorded a few times. DNA for the CDR3: TGCAGTGCCCCCCCGGGACTAGCAGTGGTGGAGACCCAGTACTTC. It encodes CSAPPGLAVVETQYF. The V call is TRBV20-1, the J call TRBJ2-5; 9 bases are shared with TRBD2. This CDR3 region has 15 residues. With 6 bases clipped from V and 5 bases from J, the junction kept 13 bases outside the gene matches. Germline V CDR1 and CDR2: DFQATT, SNEGSKA (reference sequence).

In this sample, this clonotype turned up a few times. V gene TRBV12-3 or TRBV12-4 combines with J gene TRBJ1-5, with a tentative D call TRBD1 (5 bases). The V end lost 3 bases, the J end lost 5 bases, and 11 bases lay between the germline ends. The CDR3 is 14 residues long. The CDR3 sequence is CASSLGTLDQPQHF. The CDR3 DNA sequence: TGTGCCAGCAGTTTGGGGACCCTCGATCAGCCCCAGCATTTT.

This clonotype was seen at least ten times. The rearrangement uses TRBV7-2 and TRBJ2-3; no firm D call. Trimming stripped 5 bases from V and 4 bases from J, with 16 bases between. The CDR3 is 15 amino acids. Germline V CDR1 and CDR2: SGHTA, FQGNSA. CDR3 sequence: CASSRALTKADTQYF. CDR3 sequence (DNA): TGTGCCAGCAGCCGAGCACTAACGAAAGCAGATACGCAGTATTTT.

This clonotype was seen a handful of times. For the CDR3, the DNA is TGTGCCAGCAGCTTACATCGGGACAGGGAAGCTTTCTTT. Encoded protein: CASSLHRDREAFF. The chain recombines TRBV11-2 with TRBJ1-1; TRBD1 matches 8 bases. V trimming: 2 bases; J trimming: 8 bases; junction bases outside the gene matches: 4. CDR1 and CDR2 from the germline V gene are SGHAT and FQNNGV. This CDR3 comprises 13 residues.

This clonotype showed up just a few times. The rearrangement joins TRBV4-3 to TRBJ1-6; D remains ambiguous. The germline V and J ends were trimmed by 1 base and 0 bases, with 7 bases remaining between them. Germline V lookup: CDR1 LGHNA, CDR2 YSLEER. The CDR3 spans 16 residues. CDR3 in amino acids: CASSQALSSYNSPLHF. DNA for the CDR3: TGCGCCAGCAGCCAAGCCCTAAGCTCCTATAATTCACCCCTCCACTTT.

The chain links TRBV12-3 or TRBV12-4 to TRBJ2-1; no firm D call. This CDR3 comprises 14 residues. V was pared by 4 bases and J by 2 bases, with 9 bases between. The CDR3 DNA sequence: TGTGCCAGCAGTTGGGGTAGGACCTACAATGAGCAGTTCTTC. It translates to CASSWGRTYNEQFF.